The entry that follows covers one T cell receptor (beta chain) sequence. Its antigen remains unknown. These data are taken from a study of neurological immune-mediated disorders. Whole-study results and caveats: HTLV-1-associated myelopathy led in TCR clonal expansion, while multiple sclerosis ranked lowest, below healthy controls.

Trimming shortened V by 5 bases and J by 6 bases, and 19 bases separated the two germline ends. CDR1 and CDR2 (germline): SGHVS, FNYEAQ. The CDR3 extends over 16 amino acids. 2 million PBMCs stored at -80 C were the source of the unsorted libraries. It was by 5'RACE with 10-nucleotide random UMIs that the cDNA was made. TCRdb processed the 5' RACE reads anew with MiXCR; each CDR3 protein has one entry. Of 75,000 to 95,000 distinct CDR3 sequences in the sample, over 15% are singletons; the top ten hold 15%. V and J are TRBV7-6 and TRBJ1-4, with no clear D. This clonotype originated in a woman aged 40 to 49 in good health. Sequenced sample: PBMCs. The CDR3 bases are TGTGCCAGCAGCCCCCGCCCAAGGTTCGGGGATGAAAAACTGTTTTTT. Amino acid sequence: CASSPRPRFGDEKLFF.